This TCR beta chain was observed in a study of shared clonotypes between healthy human individuals. CDR3 length equals 11 residues. The germline CDR1 and CDR2 sequences are MDHEN and SYDVKM. V was clipped by 7 bases and J by 16 bases; unmatched bases: 4. The study separated CD4+ cells into CD45RA+ naive and CD45RA-negative memory subsets. Sorted-subset replicate PCRs used roughly 180 ng DNA, some 33,000 T cell genomes. Authors' processing steps: Filtering differed since immunoSEQ provided only junctions, with no quality scores. Assay: immunoSEQ multiplex PCR; the TCRdb copy retains only in-frame clones and omits some. Clone size and V and J calls were adopted from that table, with D and trimming inferred from the DNA. The sample shows some 1 million clones, approximately 76% of them seen only once.

Sequences were obtained from memory CD4+ T cells sorted from blood. Subset: CD45RA-negative fraction. The chain recombines TRBV28 with TRBJ1-6; 10 positions agree with TRBD1. The origin of this receptor is a man between 18 and 35 years old in good health. This CDR3 is CASTPDRGLHF. Written as DNA, the CDR3 is TGTGCCAGCACCCCGGACAGGGGGCTCCACTTT. Complete variable domain (other parts from reference TRBV28 and TRBJ1-6): DVKVTQSSRYLVKRTGEKVFLECVQDMDHENMFWYRQDPGLGLRLIYFSYDVKMKEKGDIPEGYSVSREKKERFSLILESASTNQTSMYLCASTPDRGLHFGNGTRLTVT.